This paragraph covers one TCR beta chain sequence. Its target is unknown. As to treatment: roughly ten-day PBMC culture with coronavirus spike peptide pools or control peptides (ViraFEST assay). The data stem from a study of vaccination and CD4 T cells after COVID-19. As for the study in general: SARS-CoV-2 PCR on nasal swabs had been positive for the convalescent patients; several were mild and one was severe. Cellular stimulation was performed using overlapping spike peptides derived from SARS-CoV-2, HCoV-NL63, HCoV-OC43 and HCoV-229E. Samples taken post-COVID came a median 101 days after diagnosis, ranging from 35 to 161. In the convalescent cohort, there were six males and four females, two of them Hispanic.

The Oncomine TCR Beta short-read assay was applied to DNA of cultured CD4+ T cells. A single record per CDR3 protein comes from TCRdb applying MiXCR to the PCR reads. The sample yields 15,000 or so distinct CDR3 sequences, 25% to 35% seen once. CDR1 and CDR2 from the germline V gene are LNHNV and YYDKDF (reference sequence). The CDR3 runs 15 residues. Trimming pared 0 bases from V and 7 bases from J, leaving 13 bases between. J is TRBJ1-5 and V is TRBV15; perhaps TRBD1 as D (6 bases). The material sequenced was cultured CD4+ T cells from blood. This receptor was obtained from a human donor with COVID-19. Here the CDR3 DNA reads TGTGCCACCAGCAGAGATAGAGGGGGTTGGCAGCCCCAGCATTTT. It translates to CATSRDRGGWQPQHF.